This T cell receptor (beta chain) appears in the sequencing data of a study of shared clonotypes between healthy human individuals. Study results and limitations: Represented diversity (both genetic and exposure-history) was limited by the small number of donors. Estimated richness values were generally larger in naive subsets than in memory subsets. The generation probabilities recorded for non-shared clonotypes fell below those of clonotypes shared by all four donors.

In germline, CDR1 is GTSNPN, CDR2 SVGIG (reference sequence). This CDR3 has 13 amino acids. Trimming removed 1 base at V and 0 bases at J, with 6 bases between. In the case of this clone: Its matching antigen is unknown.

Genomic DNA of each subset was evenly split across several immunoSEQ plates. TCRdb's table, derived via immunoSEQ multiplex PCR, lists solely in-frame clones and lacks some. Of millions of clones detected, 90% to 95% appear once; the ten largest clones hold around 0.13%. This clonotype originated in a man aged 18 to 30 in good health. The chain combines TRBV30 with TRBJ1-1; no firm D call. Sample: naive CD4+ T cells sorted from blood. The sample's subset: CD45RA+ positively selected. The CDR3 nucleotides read TGTGCCTGGAGTGGCAAGATGAACACTGAAGCTTTCTTT. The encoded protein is CAWSGKMNTEAFF.